One sample yielded the 25 T cell receptor beta chains listed below, sequenced in a study of CXCR3-negative and CXCR3-positive naive CD8 T cells. Study-wide points: Relative to CXCR3-negative naive cells, CXCR3-positive naive cells had more hydrophobic TRB CDR3s.

These TCRs' antigens remain unknown. UMI-labeled 5' RACE TRB cDNA libraries were prepared from the cells. Reprocessing the 5' RACE reads, TCRdb reports a single entry for every CDR3 protein and omits DNA. Listed are more than 6,000 distinct CDR3 sequences; over 1.5% falls within the top ten. What was sequenced was naive CXCR3+ CD8+ T cells from blood. Subset defined: CD45RO-CCR7+CD27+CD95- naive CD8+ T cells expressing CXCR3 (TNR3+). The origin of the receptors is a human donor in good health. Some clones in this sample may be carry-over from other donors' samples.

The CDR3 region is CASLGRRNYGYTF. The chain has TRBV5-6 and TRBJ1-2; TCRdb indicates TRBD1, and absent DNA this call remains unverified. CDR3 length equals 13 residues. Looked up from germline, CDR1 is SGHDT and CDR2 is YYEEEE.

Considering frequency, this clonotype is medium-sized. The chain joins TRBV4-2 to TRBJ2-1; the TRBD2 assignment by TCRdb is unverifiable without DNA. CDR3 size: 17 residues. In germline, CDR1 is LGHNA, CDR2 YNFKEQ. CDR3 in amino acids: CASSQFLAGGSYNEQFF.

This clonotype registers medium-sized by frequency. The rearrangement joins TRBV2 to TRBJ2-1; there is no DNA to check the TCRdb D call of TRBD1. Germline CDR1 SNHLY, CDR2 FYNNEI. The CDR3 runs to 15 residues. CDR3 sequence: CASSMTGETYNEQFF.

Frequency places this clonotype as medium-sized. The chain joins TRBV20-1 to TRBJ2-7; TCRdb indicates TRBD2, and absent DNA this call remains unverified. The CDR3 consists of 13 residues. Germline values: CDR1 DFQATT, CDR2 SNEGSKA (reference sequence). Here the CDR3 reads CSARGGSSYEQYF.

The V and J genes are TRBV29-1 and TRBJ2-5; the TRBD2 assignment by TCRdb is unverifiable without DNA. Germline CDR1 and CDR2: SQVTM and ANQGSEA. The CDR3 has 14 residues. The chain's CDR3 is CSVAEAGEGETQYF. The complete variable domain, with remaining parts taken from reference TRBV29-1 and TRBJ2-5, reads SAVISQKPSRDICQRGTSLTIQCQVDSQVTMMFWYRQQPGQSLTLIATANQGSEATYESGFVIDKFPISRPNLTFSTLTVSNMSPEDSSIYLCSVAEAGEGETQYFGPGTRLLVL.

This chain connects TRBV19 to TRBJ1-1; TCRdb returns TRBD1, unconfirmable since there is no DNA. The CDR3 extends over 14 amino acids. CDR1 is LNHDA, CDR2 SQIVND, per germline (reference sequence). CDR3 sequence: CASTRQGVGTEAFF.

This clonotype registers medium-sized by frequency. The V gene is TRBV6-6, the J gene TRBJ1-2. The CDR3 is made up of 14 amino acids. Germline-derived CDR1 and CDR2 are MNHNY and SVGAGI (reference sequence). The CDR3 is CASSWQEGMRGYTF.

This CDR3 is CASSYGPLRPQHF. The rearrangement joins TRBV21-1 to TRBJ1-5. TRBV21-1 is labeled a pseudogene. The CDR3 loop spans 13 amino acids.

CDR3 region: CASSEARMTGGFLEAFF. V usage is TRBV6-1 and J usage is TRBJ1-1; TCRdb selects TRBD1, and the lack of DNA leaves this call unchecked. The CDR3 length is 17 residues. Germline V gene lookup returns CDR1 MNHNS and CDR2 SASEGT.

The chain uses TRBV12-3 or TRBV12-4 and TRBJ2-1; without DNA, the TCRdb call of TRBD2 cannot be checked. The CDR3 covers 15 residues. The CDR3 here is CASSPSGRAQDEQFF.

This rearrangement joins TRBV7-8 to TRBJ1-1; the D gene TCRdb calls, TRBD1, cannot be checked with no DNA. This CDR3 contains 18 residues. Looked up from germline, CDR1 is SGHVS and CDR2 is FQNEAQ. The chain's CDR3 is CASSLVLEGRTLNTEAFF.

Its frequency marks this clonotype as medium-sized. This chain links TRBV4-1 with TRBJ2-3. Germline CDR1 is MGHRA and CDR2 is YSYEKL. The CDR3 extends over 15 amino acids. CDR3 in amino acids: CASSQYLIGSDTQYF.

V usage is TRBV5-1 and J usage is TRBJ2-7; absent DNA, TCRdb's TRBD1 call cannot be checked. The CDR3 has 14 residues. In germline, CDR1 is SGHRS, CDR2 YFSETQ. The CDR3 spells CASSSTGDSYEQYF.

This chain connects TRBV5-1 to TRBJ2-7; as DNA is missing, the TRBD1 call by TCRdb cannot be tested. Germline CDR1 and CDR2: SGHRS and YFSETQ. The CDR3 runs to 15 residues. The CDR3 loop is CASSLDRGPPYEQYF.

The rearrangement uses TRBV15 and TRBJ2-1; TCRdb picks TRBD2, but there is no DNA to check that call. Germline V lookup: CDR1 LNHNV, CDR2 YYDKDF (reference sequence). This CDR3 is 17 amino acids long. The CDR3 spells CATSISTSRRFYNEQFF.

The chain recombines TRBV11-2 with TRBJ2-7. This CDR3 is built from 13 residues. Germline values: CDR1 SGHAT, CDR2 FQNNGV. CDR3 protein: CASSLGESYEQYF.

CDR3 in amino acids: CASSQGTGEAFF. This chain uses TRBV7-9 with TRBJ1-1; TCRdb designates TRBD1, a call that cannot be tested without DNA. The germline V gene has CDR1 SEHNR and CDR2 FQNEAQ (reference sequence). The CDR3 totals 12 residues.

The V call is TRBV5-1, the J call TRBJ1-2; the D call from TCRdb, TRBD1, cannot be confirmed without DNA. This CDR3 spans 15 amino acids. The V gene's germline CDR1 is SGHRS and CDR2 YFSETQ. The chain's CDR3 is CASRFPGTERYGYTF.

The gene calls are TRBV6-5 and TRBJ2-1; the D gene TCRdb calls, TRBD1, cannot be checked with no DNA. CDR3 length equals 16 residues. Germline values: CDR1 MNHEY, CDR2 SVGAGI. CDR3 amino acids: CASSYSRGERYNEQFF.

CDR3 in amino acids: CAISESRASYEQYF. V is TRBV10-3 and J is TRBJ2-7; TCRdb picks TRBD2, but there is no DNA to check that call. The CDR3 loop spans 14 amino acids. CDR1 is ENHRY, CDR2 SYGVKD, per germline.

The chain combines TRBV7-2 with TRBJ2-2. This CDR3 is built from 14 residues. Germline CDR1 reads SGHTA; CDR2 reads FQGNSA. This CDR3 is CASSLLRFSGELFF.

This sequence joins TRBV19 and TRBJ1-1; TCRdb selects TRBD1, and the lack of DNA leaves this call unchecked. CDR3 length equals 17 residues. In germline, CDR1 is LNHDA, CDR2 SQIVND (reference sequence). CDR3 residues: CASSMNRDISLNTEAFF. The full variable domain, its missing parts supplied by reference TRBV19 and TRBJ1-1, is DGGITQSPKYLFRKEGQNVTLSCEQNLNHDAMYWYRQDPGQGLRLIYYSQIVNDFQKGDIAEGYSVSREKKESFPLTVTSAQKNPTAFYLCASSMNRDISLNTEAFFGQGTRLTVV.

This chain connects TRBV29-1 to TRBJ1-1; there is no DNA to check the TCRdb D call of TRBD1. Germline CDR1 and CDR2: SQVTM and ANQGSEA. This CDR3 region has 14 residues. The CDR3 region is CSVEDGTGTTEAFF.

The V gene is TRBV25-1, the J gene TRBJ2-3; TCRdb's assignment of TRBD2 cannot be checked, as there is no DNA. The germline gives CDR1 MGHDK, CDR2 SYGVNS. There are 17 residues in the CDR3. This CDR3 is CASSEYTGGRALDTQYF.

This clonotype ranks as medium-sized in terms of frequency. The chain uses TRBV29-1 and TRBJ1-1. CDR3 length equals 12 residues. The germline V gene encodes CDR1 SQVTM and CDR2 ANQGSEA. This CDR3 is CSVELGGPFGFF.